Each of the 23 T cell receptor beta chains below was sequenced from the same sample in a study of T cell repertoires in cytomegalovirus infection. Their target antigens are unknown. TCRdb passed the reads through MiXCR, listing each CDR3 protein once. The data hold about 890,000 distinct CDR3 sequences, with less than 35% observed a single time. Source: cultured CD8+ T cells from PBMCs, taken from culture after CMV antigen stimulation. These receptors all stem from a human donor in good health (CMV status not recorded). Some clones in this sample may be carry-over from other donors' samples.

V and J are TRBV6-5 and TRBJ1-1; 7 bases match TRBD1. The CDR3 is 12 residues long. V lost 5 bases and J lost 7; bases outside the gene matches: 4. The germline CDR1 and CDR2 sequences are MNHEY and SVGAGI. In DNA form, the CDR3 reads TGTGCCAGCAGTCTGACAGGGATTGAAGCTTTCTTT. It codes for CASSLTGIEAFF.

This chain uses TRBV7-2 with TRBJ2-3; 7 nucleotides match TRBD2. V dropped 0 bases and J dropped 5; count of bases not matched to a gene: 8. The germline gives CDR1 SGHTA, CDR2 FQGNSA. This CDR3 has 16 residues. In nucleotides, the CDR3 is TGTGCCAGCAGCTTAGCTAGGACTGGCGGGGGAGATACGCAGTATTTT. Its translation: CASSLARTGGGDTQYF. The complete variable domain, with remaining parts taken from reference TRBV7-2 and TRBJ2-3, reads GAGVSQSPSNKVTEKGKDVELRCDPISGHTALYWYRQSLGQGLEFLIYFQGNSAPDKSGLPSDRFSAERTGGSVSTLTIQRTQQEDSAVYLCASSLARTGGGDTQYFGPGTRLTVL.

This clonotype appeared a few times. CDR3 sequence reads: CASSLRGNIQYF. The CDR3 DNA follows: TGCGCCAGCAGCCTCCGGGGTAACATTCAGTACTTC. The genes are TRBV4-1 and TRBJ2-4, with TRBD2 as a possible D gene (5 bases). The CDR3 consists of 12 residues. Germline V gene lookup returns CDR1 MGHRA and CDR2 YSYEKL. V lost 4 bases to trimming and J lost 7 bases, with 8 bases between them.

CDR3 amino acids: CASSYSGPEQYV. In DNA form, the CDR3 reads TGTGCCAGCAGTTACTCGGGACCGGAGCAGTACGTC. The chain carries TRBV6-2 or TRBV6-3 and TRBJ2-7; TRBD1 or TRBD2 may be the D gene (5 bases each). The V gene's germline CDR1 is MNHEY and CDR2 SVGEGT. This CDR3 region has 12 residues. V was clipped by 0 bases and J by 7 bases, with 7 bases between them.

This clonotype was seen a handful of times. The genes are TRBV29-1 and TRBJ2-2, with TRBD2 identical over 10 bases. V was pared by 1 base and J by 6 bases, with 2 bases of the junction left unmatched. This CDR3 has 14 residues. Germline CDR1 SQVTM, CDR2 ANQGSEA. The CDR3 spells CSVEGAGGAGELFF. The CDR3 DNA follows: TGCAGCGTTGAAGGAGCGGGGGGGGCCGGGGAGCTGTTTTTT.

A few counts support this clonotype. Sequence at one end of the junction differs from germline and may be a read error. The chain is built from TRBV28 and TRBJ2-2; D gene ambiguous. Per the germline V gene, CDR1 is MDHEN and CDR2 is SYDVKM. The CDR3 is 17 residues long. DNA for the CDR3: TGTGCCAGCGGTTTAACCCAAGCGAGATTCGACACCGGGGAGCTGTTTTTT. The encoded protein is CASGLTQARFDTGELFF.

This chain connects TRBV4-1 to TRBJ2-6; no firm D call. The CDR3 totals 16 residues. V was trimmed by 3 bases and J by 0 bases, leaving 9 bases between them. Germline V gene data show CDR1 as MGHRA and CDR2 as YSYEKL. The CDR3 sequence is CASSHLQSSGANVLTF. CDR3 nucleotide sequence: TGCGCCAGCAGCCACTTACAGAGCTCTGGGGCCAACGTCCTGACTTTC.

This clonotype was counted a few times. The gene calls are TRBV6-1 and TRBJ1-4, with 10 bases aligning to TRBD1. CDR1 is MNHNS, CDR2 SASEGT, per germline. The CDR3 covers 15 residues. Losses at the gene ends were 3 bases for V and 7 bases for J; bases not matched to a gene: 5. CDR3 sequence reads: CASSDMGQGFEKLFF. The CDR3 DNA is TGTGCCAGCAGTGACATGGGACAGGGGTTTGAAAAACTGTTTTTT.

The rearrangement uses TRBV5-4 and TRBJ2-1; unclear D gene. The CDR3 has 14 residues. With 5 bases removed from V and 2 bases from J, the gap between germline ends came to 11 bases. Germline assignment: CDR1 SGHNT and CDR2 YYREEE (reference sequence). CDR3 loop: CASSTLGAYNEQFF. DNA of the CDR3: TGTGCCAGCAGTACCCTAGGAGCCTACAATGAGCAGTTCTTC.

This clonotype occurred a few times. DNA of the CDR3: TGTGCCAGCAGTTATCGATGGGACCGACCGGCGGATGGCTACACCTTC. Protein: CASSYRWDRPADGYTF. V is TRBV6-6 and J is TRBJ1-2; weak D call: TRBD1 (5 bases). The V end lost 3 bases, the J end lost 6 bases, and 20 bases lay between the germline ends. In germline, CDR1 is MNHNY, CDR2 SVGAGI (reference sequence). The CDR3 contains 16 residues.

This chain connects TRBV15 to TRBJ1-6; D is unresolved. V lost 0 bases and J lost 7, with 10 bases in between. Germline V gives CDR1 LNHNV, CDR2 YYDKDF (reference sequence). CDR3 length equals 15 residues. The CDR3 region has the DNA TGTGCCACCAGCAGAGATGGAGGGATAAATTCACCCCTCCACTTT. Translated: CATSRDGGINSPLHF.

This chain's CDR3 is CASSEFTAEAFF. The DNA of the CDR3 is TGTGCCAGCAGCGAGTTTACCGCTGAAGCTTTCTTT. The gene calls are TRBV7-3 and TRBJ1-1, with unresolved D. Trimming shortened V by 5 bases and J by 6 bases, and 10 bases separated the two germline ends. Germline CDR1 reads SGHTA; CDR2 reads FQGTGA. The CDR3 loop spans 12 amino acids.

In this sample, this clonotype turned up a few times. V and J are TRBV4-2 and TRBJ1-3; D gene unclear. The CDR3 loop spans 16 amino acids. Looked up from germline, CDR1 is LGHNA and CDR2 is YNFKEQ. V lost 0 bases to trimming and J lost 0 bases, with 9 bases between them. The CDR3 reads CASSQDKVGSGNTIYF. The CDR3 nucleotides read TGTGCCAGCAGCCAAGATAAGGTCGGCTCTGGAAACACCATATATTTT.

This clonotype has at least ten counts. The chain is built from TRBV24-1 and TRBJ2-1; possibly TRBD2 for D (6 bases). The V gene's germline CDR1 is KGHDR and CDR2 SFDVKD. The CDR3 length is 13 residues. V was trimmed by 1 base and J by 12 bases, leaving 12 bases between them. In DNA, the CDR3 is TGTGCCACCAGTGATTTTAGGACCGGGGGGCAGTTCTTC. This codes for CATSDFRTGGQFF.

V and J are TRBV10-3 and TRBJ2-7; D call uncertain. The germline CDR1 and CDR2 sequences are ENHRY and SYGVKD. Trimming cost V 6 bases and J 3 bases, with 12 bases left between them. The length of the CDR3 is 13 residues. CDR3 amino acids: CAIRKDGNYEQYV. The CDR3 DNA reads TGTGCCATCAGAAAGGACGGCAACTACGAGCAGTACGTC.

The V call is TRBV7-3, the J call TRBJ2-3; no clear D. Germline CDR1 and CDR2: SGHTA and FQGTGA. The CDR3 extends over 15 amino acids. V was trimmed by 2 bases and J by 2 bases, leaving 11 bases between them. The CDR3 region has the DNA TGTGCCAGCAGCTTAGGAACTACCCACACAGATACGCAGTATTTT. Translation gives CASSLGTTHTDTQYF.

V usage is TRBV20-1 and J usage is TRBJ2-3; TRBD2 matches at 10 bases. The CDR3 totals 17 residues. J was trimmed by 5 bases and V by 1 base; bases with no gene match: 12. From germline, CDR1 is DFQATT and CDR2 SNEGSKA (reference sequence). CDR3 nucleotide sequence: TGCAGTGCTAGAGGTCCGCCGACTAGCGGGTTTGGAGATACGCAGTATTTT. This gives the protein CSARGPPTSGFGDTQYF.

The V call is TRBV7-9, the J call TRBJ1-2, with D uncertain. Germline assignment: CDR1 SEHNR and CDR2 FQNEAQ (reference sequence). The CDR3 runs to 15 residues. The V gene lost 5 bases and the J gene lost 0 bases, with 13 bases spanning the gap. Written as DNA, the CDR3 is TGTGCCAGCAGCCCTCTCGGAGGTGCTAACTATGGCTACACCTTC. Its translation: CASSPLGGANYGYTF.

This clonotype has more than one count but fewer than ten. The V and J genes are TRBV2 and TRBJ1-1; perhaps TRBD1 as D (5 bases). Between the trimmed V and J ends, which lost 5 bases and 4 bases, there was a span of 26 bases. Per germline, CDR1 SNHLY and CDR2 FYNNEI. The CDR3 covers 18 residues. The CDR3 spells CASSQRIPPGITFTEAFF. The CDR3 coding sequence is TGTGCCAGCAGTCAACGCATCCCCCCAGGGATAACCTTCACTGAAGCTTTCTTT.

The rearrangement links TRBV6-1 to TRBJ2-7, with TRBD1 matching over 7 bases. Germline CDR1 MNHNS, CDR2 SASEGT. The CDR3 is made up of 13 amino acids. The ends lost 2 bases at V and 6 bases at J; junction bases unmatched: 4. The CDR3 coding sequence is TGTGCCAGCAGTGAAACAGGGGCGCGCGAGCAGTACTTC. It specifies CASSETGAREQYF.

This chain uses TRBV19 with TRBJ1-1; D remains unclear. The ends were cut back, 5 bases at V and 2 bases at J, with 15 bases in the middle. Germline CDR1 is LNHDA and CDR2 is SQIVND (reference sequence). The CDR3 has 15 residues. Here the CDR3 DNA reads TGTGCCAGTAGTCAAACTCACCGGAAAAACACTGAAGCTTTCTTT. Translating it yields CASSQTHRKNTEAFF.

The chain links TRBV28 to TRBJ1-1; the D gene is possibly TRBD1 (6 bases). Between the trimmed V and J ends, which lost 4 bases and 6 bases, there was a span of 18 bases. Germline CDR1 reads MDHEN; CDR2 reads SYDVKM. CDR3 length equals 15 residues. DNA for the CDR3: TGTGCCAGCAGTTCAGGGGACCTTCTTACTTCTGAAGCTTTCTTT. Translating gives CASSSGDLLTSEAFF.

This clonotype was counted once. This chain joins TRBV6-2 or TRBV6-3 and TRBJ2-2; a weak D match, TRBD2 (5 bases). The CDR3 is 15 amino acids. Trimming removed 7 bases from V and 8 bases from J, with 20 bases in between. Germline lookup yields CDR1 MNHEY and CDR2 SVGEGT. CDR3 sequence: CASTPAPSSGGELFF. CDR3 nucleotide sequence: TGTGCCAGCACCCCCGCCCCTAGCTCGGGGGGGGAGCTGTTTTTT.